Below, one T cell receptor beta chain is given with its context. V was trimmed by 3 bases and J by 1 base, leaving 13 bases between them. The germline gives CDR1 MGHRA, CDR2 YSYEKL. CDR3 size: 15 residues. This specimen comes from a study of cytomegalovirus exposure and HLA in healthy donors. For the study at large: Around 85 million unique TCR sequences came from HLA-typed donors in an early release.

The PCR ran on 60 Vbeta and 13 Jbeta primers. Assay used: immunoSEQ multiplex PCR; TCRdb lists only in-frame clones, some missing. Recorded here are roughly 45,000 clones; the top ten clones represent approximately 2%. Donors likely had unrecorded immune exposures despite being nominally healthy when sampled. The V call is TRBV4-1, the J call TRBJ2-7; a weak D match, TRBD1 (7 bases). The sequencing sample was made of PBMCs. The TCR sequence derives from a woman aged 25-40 years in good health and CMV-seronegative. CDR3 sequence: CASSQGGQPSYEQYF. The CDR3 bases are TGCGCCAGCAGCCAGGGGGGACAGCCGTCCTACGAGCAGTACTTC.